This TCR beta chain stems from a study of human T cells and chemical hapten exposure. Noted time point: pre-sensitization, week 0. Specified treatment: therapeutic diphenylcyclopropenone sensitization with weekly scalp DPC. Each CDR3 protein is one row after TCRdb ran MiXCR on the RACE reads. The sample yields approximately 90,000 distinct CDR3 sequences, roughly 8.5% seen once. This clonotype showed up just a few times. The CDR3 is 15 amino acids. Per germline, CDR1 SEHNR and CDR2 FQNEAQ (reference sequence). Trimming cost V 10 bases and J 4 bases; bases outside gene matches: 14. The V gene is TRBV7-9, the J gene TRBJ2-3; TRBD1 agrees at 7 bases. The sequencing here drew on whole blood, taken in connection with sensitization to the hapten diphenylcyclopropenone (DPC). The origin of this receptor is a man aged 35 to 55 with alopecia areata. Some clones in this sample may be carry-over from other donors' samples. The CDR3 spells CATASDREGADTQYF. The CDR3 nucleotides read TGTGCCACCGCATCCGACAGGGAAGGCGCAGATACGCAGTATTTT.